This entry concerns a single T cell receptor beta chain. The antigen remains undetermined. The source of the sample is a study of T cell repertoires in cytomegalovirus infection. Whole-study context: Selected CMV epitopes included recently identified HLA-C-restricted ones as well as well-studied HLA-B-restricted ones. The public TCR beta signatures pointed to both CMV infection and matching HLA type.

The CDR3 runs to 18 residues. V lost 2 bases, J lost 2 bases, and 24 bases lay in between. CDR1 is DFQATT, CDR2 SNEGSKA, per germline (reference sequence). MiXCR, applied by TCRdb to the reads, yields one record per CDR3 protein. This table has 100,000 to 150,000 distinct CDR3 sequences, more than 30% appearing once. Whole-study results and caveats: Dominant in the ex vivo response were TCR beta clonotypes restricted by HLA-C and specific for CMV.

The material was CD8+ T cells from cultured PBMCs, obtained from culture after CMV antigen stimulation. This TCR came from a human donor in good health (CMV status not recorded). Some clones in this sample may be carry-over from other donors' samples. This sequence joins TRBV20-1 and TRBJ2-5; D may correspond to TRBD1 or TRBD2 (5 bases each). In DNA, the CDR3 is TGCAGTGCTAGAAGCTTTTCGGGGCGGGCAGCTATGCAAGAGACCCAGTACTTC. Amino acid sequence: CSARSFSGRAAMQETQYF.